What follows are 26 T cell receptor beta chains derived from one specimen sequenced in a study of regulatory T cells in long-lasting Graves disease (dated by TCRdb to the early 2020s). The sample's time point, from its label and the paper: newly diagnosed GD, antithyroid drugs for less than 3 months. RNA was extracted from PBMCs in TRIzol for both TCR sequencing and RNA sequencing. The library was generated by multiplex PCR. Sequencing was performed on an Illumina HiSeq 4000. CDR3 regions were amplified by Arm-PCR with iRepertoire HTBI primers to construct TCR beta libraries. In-frame beta chains were kept once TCRdb had trimmed the public reads at Q25 with fastp and called clones with MiXCR. Rows with a matching CDR3 protein are joined into one entry that keeps the most common DNA and genes. Across this sample there are about 420,000 distinct CDR3 sequences, with about 17% seen only once. About 23% of the sample is held by the ten biggest clonotypes.

The sample was also reused in another study, on T cells in Graves' hyperthyroidism and ophthalmopathy.

The sequences come from peripheral blood mononuclear cells (PBMCs), collected at new diagnosis, from a patient treated with antithyroid drugs. The receptor source for this set is a young woman with Graves disease. Donor details come from another sample of the same person, matched by shared clones.

This clonotype was seen ten or more times. The V and J genes are TRBV5-5 and TRBJ2-7; D gene uncertain. The ends were cut back, 2 bases at V and 4 bases at J, with 10 bases in the middle. The CDR3 totals 13 residues. Germline values: CDR1 SGHKS, CDR2 YYEKEE (reference sequence). In DNA form, the CDR3 reads TGTGCCAGCAGCTTCCCTACATCTTACGAGCAGTACTTC. The encoded protein is CASSFPTSYEQYF.

The chain employs TRBV29-1 and TRBJ2-7; 10 bases map to TRBD2. Germline V gene lookup returns CDR1 SQVTM and CDR2 ANQGSEA. The CDR3 spans 13 residues. V lost 5 bases, J lost 5 bases, and 6 bases stayed unmatched. The CDR3 sequence: CSVLAGVVDEQYF. CDR3 in DNA: TGCAGCGTTCTAGCGGGAGTAGTTGACGAGCAGTACTTC.

This clonotype has at least ten counts. The gene calls are TRBV11-2 and TRBJ2-1, with 8 bases aligning to TRBD2. V shed 1 base, J shed 2 bases, and the junction held 4 bases outside the gene matches. Germline V gene lookup returns CDR1 SGHAT and CDR2 FQNNGV. The CDR3 loop spans 16 amino acids. CDR3 region: CASSLGSGSAYNEQFF. The DNA for the CDR3 is TGTGCCAGCAGCTTAGGAAGCGGGAGTGCCTACAATGAGCAGTTCTTC.

J is TRBJ2-7 and V is TRBV29-1; 15 bases agree with TRBD2. Germline CDR1 and CDR2: SQVTM and ANQGSEA. V was clipped by 6 bases and J by 0 bases; unmatched bases: 21. The CDR3 runs 21 residues. CDR3: CSVAPSETGTSGRTDSYEQYF. Written as DNA, the CDR3 is TGCAGCGTCGCCCCTTCTGAAACCGGGACTAGCGGGAGGACCGACTCCTACGAGCAGTACTTC.

The chain links TRBV7-9 to TRBJ2-3; 11 bases fit TRBD2. With V trimmed by 5 bases and J by 7 bases, 11 bases remained unmatched. The CDR3 runs 16 residues. Germline assignment: CDR1 SEHNR and CDR2 FQNEAQ (reference sequence). The CDR3 coding sequence is TGTGCCAGCAGCCCTATAGCGGGAGGGCCTCGGAATACGCAGTATTTT. Amino acids: CASSPIAGGPRNTQYF.

This clonotype was detected a few times. Possible read error: a much larger clone is one base away. The chain combines TRBV28 with TRBJ2-1, with 7 bases matching TRBD1. The J call is uncertain, as TRBJ2-5 better fits the DNA end. CDR3 length: 15 residues. Germline loops: CDR1 MDHEN, CDR2 SYDVKM. CDR3 residues: CASTTVDRAEEAQYF. The CDR3, as DNA: TGTGCCAGCACCACCGTCGACAGGGCCGAAGAGGCCCAGTACTTC.

Concerning this clonotype itself: This may come from a read error, since a much larger clone is one base off. This chain connects TRBV7-9 to TRBJ1-2, with 8 bases aligning to TRBD1. V lost 1 base to trimming and J lost 8 bases; unmatched junction nucleotides: 6. Germline lookup yields CDR1 SEHNR and CDR2 FQNEAQ (reference sequence). CDR3 size: 14 residues. The CDR3 nucleotides read TGTGCCAGCAGCTTAGTGGACAGGGTCGGAGGCTACACCTTC. It encodes CASSLVDRVGGYTF.

This clonotype was seen repeatedly, ten times or more. The V gene is TRBV30, the J gene TRBJ1-6; D is ambiguous. Germline-derived CDR1 and CDR2 are GTSNPN and SVGIG (reference sequence). The CDR3 is made up of 13 amino acids. The V end was cut by 0 bases, the J end by 11 bases, with 11 bases between. In DNA form, the CDR3 reads TGTGCCTGGAGTGTACGGTCGGTACCACCCCTCCACTTT. Translating it yields CAWSVRSVPPLHF.

This clonotype was observed at least ten times. The chain is built from TRBV28 and TRBJ2-7, with D possibly TRBD2 on 5 matching bases. Germline values: CDR1 MDHEN, CDR2 SYDVKM. This CDR3 contains 14 residues. V was trimmed by 3 bases and J by 3 bases, leaving 12 bases between them. CDR3 in amino acids: CASSFFGGSYEQYF. The CDR3 coding sequence is TGTGCCAGCAGTTTTTTTGGAGGCAGCTACGAGCAGTACTTC.

The sample holds many counts of this clonotype. V usage is TRBV6-1 and J usage is TRBJ1-5, with D perhaps TRBD1 (5 bases). The CDR3 extends over 17 amino acids. Between the trimmed V and J ends, which lost 6 bases and 1 base, there was a span of 19 bases. Germline CDR1 and CDR2: MNHNS and SASEGT. The CDR3 DNA reads as TGTGCCAGCAGCCGTAATACCGGGACTAGGAGCAATCAGCCCCAGCATTTT. Its translation: CASSRNTGTRSNQPQHF.

This clonotype showed up many times. This sequence joins TRBV10-3 and TRBJ2-1; 11 nucleotides agree with TRBD2. The V gene's germline CDR1 is ENHRY and CDR2 SYGVKD. Trimming took 4 bases from V and 1 from J; bases not matched to a gene: 6. The CDR3 extends over 17 amino acids. CDR3 sequence reads: CAISGTSGSNSYNEQFF. The CDR3 DNA follows: TGTGCCATCAGTGGAACTAGCGGGAGTAATTCCTACAATGAGCAGTTCTTC.

This clonotype occurred many times. The gene calls are TRBV5-1 and TRBJ2-1, with a possible D match to TRBD1 (6 bases). The V end was cut by 6 bases, the J end by 4 bases, with 17 bases between. The CDR3 covers 15 residues. Germline assignment: CDR1 SGHRS and CDR2 YFSETQ. CDR3 in amino acids: CASKQGGTAYNEQFF. The CDR3 region has the DNA TGCGCCAGCAAACAGGGTGGTACGGCTTACAATGAGCAGTTCTTC.

A few counts support this clonotype. The chain combines TRBV18 with TRBJ1-5, with 8 bases lining up with TRBD1. The germline CDR1 and CDR2 sequences are KGHSH and LQKENI. The V gene end was trimmed by 3 bases and the J gene end by 6 bases; junction bases not matched to a gene: 7. The CDR3 is 15 residues long. The CDR3 DNA is TGTGCCAGCTCACCCAAGACAGGGGACACTCAGCCCCAGCATTTT. It specifies CASSPKTGDTQPQHF. The complete variable domain, with remaining parts taken from reference TRBV18 and TRBJ1-5, reads NAGVMQNPRHLVRRRGQEARLRCSPMKGHSHVYWYRQLPEEGLKFMVYLQKENIIDESGMPKERFSAEFPKEGPSILRIQQVVRGDSAAYFCASSPKTGDTQPQHFGDGTRLSIL.

This clonotype occurred many times. The chain has TRBV28 and TRBJ2-1, with TRBD2 matching 10 bases. CDR1 MDHEN and CDR2 SYDVKM come from the germline V gene. The CDR3 runs to 16 residues. Unmatched junction bases numbered 10, after V lost 5 bases and J lost 6 bases. CDR3 in amino acids: CASSAPGTSAFNEQFF. In DNA, the CDR3 is TGTGCCAGCAGTGCCCCCGGGACTAGCGCCTTCAATGAGCAGTTCTTC.

In its sample, this clonotype was seen many times. V gene TRBV29-1 combines with J gene TRBJ2-7; TRBD1 agrees at 11 bases. The germline gives CDR1 SQVTM, CDR2 ANQGSEA. This CDR3 region has 12 residues. J was trimmed by 4 bases and V by 7 bases; bases with no gene match: 3. The CDR3 nucleotides read TGCAGCGGAGGGGACAGGGGGTACGAGCAGTACTTC. Its translation: CSGGDRGYEQYF.

This clonotype was observed a handful of times. V is TRBV11-2 and J is TRBJ2-7; the match to TRBD2 covers 13 bases. There are 16 residues in the CDR3. The junction had 9 bases not matched to a gene; V was cut back by 5 bases and J by 5 bases. The germline gives CDR1 SGHAT, CDR2 FQNNGV. The CDR3: CASSARLAGGLHEQYF. Written as DNA, the CDR3 is TGTGCCAGCAGCGCCCGACTAGCGGGAGGTCTCCACGAGCAGTACTTC. Combining the CDR3 with reference TRBV11-2 and TRBJ2-7 gives the whole variable domain EAGVAQSPRYKIIEKRQSVAFWCNPISGHATLYWYQQILGQGPKLLIQFQNNGVVDDSQLPKDRFSAERLKGVDSTLKIQPAKLEDSAVYLCASSARLAGGLHEQYFGPGTRLTVT.

V and J are TRBV6-5 and TRBJ1-1; unclear D gene. Trimming left V 1 base short and J 4 bases short, with 7 bases between. The germline CDR1 and CDR2 sequences are MNHEY and SVGAGI. The CDR3 contains 13 residues. CDR3 residues: CASSYLFVTEAFF. The CDR3 nucleotides are TGTGCCAGCAGTTACTTATTCGTCACTGAAGCTTTCTTT.

This clonotype appeared many times. V usage is TRBV28 and J usage is TRBJ2-1; 9 bases match TRBD2. The CDR3 extends over 14 amino acids. The germline CDR1 and CDR2 sequences are MDHEN and SYDVKM. Trimming took 5 bases from V and 7 from J; bases not matched to a gene: 6. CDR3 sequence: CASSIAGAENEQFF. The CDR3 DNA reads TGTGCCAGCAGTATAGCGGGAGCAGAGAATGAGCAGTTCTTC.

The V gene is TRBV9, the J gene TRBJ2-7; 7 positions agree with TRBD1. The CDR3 sequence is 18 residues long. Per the germline V gene, CDR1 is SGDLS and CDR2 is YYNGEE. Trimming removed 0 bases from V and 2 bases from J; junction bases left unmatched: 14. Written as DNA, the CDR3 is TGTGCCAGCAGCGTAGTAGTGTCTGCCTCGGGACAGACCTACGAGCAGTACTTC. It yields the protein CASSVVVSASGQTYEQYF.

The chain has TRBV20-1 and TRBJ2-5, with no clear D. Deletions cut 4 bases from V and 0 bases from J, with 18 bases between. This CDR3 has 16 residues. Germline V gene data show CDR1 as DFQATT and CDR2 as SNEGSKA (reference sequence). This CDR3 is CSAMGKARVYQETQYF. CDR3 nucleotide sequence: TGCAGTGCTATGGGAAAGGCTAGAGTGTACCAAGAGACCCAGTACTTC.

This clonotype turned up a few times. CDR3 sequence reads: CASSLLLRTSVRSTNEKLFF. The CDR3 bases are TGTGCCAGCAGCTTGCTCCTTCGGACATCGGTTCGATCAACTAATGAAAAACTGTTTTTT. The chain combines TRBV5-8 with TRBJ1-4, with D possibly matching TRBD1 (5 bases). The CDR3 is 20 residues long. Between the trimmed V and J ends, which lost 1 base and 0 bases, there was a span of 22 bases. Per the germline V gene, CDR1 is SGHTS and CDR2 is YDEGEE. The entire variable domain, with the rest obtained from reference TRBV5-8 and TRBJ1-4, is as follows: EAGVTQSPTHLIKTRGQQATLRCSPISGHTSVYWYQQALGLGLQFLLWYDEGEERNRGNFPPRFSGRQFPNYSSELNVNALELEDSALYLCASSLLLRTSVRSTNEKLFFGSGTQLSVL.

The rearrangement joins TRBV19 to TRBJ2-1, with 9 bases aligning to TRBD1. The CDR3 totals 15 residues. V trimming: 6 bases; J trimming: 9 bases; junction bases outside the gene matches: 12. Germline loops: CDR1 LNHDA, CDR2 SQIVND (reference sequence). The CDR3 here is CASSPIGTGSFEQFF. DNA of the CDR3: TGTGCCAGTAGCCCAATCGGGACAGGGAGTTTTGAGCAGTTCTTC.

At least ten counts were recorded for this clonotype. The chain has TRBV11-2 and TRBJ1-1, with 8 bases matching TRBD1. This CDR3 contains 17 residues. With 5 bases clipped from V and 0 bases from J, the junction kept 11 bases outside the gene matches. CDR1 SGHAT and CDR2 FQNNGV come from the germline V gene. CDR3 in DNA: TGTGCCAGCAGCGGAGACAGGGGAGCGGGTATGAACACTGAAGCTTTCTTT. As protein: CASSGDRGAGMNTEAFF.

This clonotype was seen at least ten times. The rearrangement joins TRBV2 to TRBJ1-2, with unresolved D. The CDR3 extends over 13 amino acids. V gave up 3 bases and J gave up 4 bases, with 9 bases separating them. Germline lookup yields CDR1 SNHLY and CDR2 FYNNEI. The CDR3 region has the DNA TGTGCCAGCAGTGACTCCCGGGGCTATGGCTACACCTTC. Protein product: CASSDSRGYGYTF.

This clonotype was recorded at least ten times. V is TRBV6-6 and J is TRBJ1-1, with D maybe TRBD1 (5 bases). Trimming took off 0 bases at V and 1 base at J, with 12 bases between the two ends. The CDR3 consists of 16 residues. The V gene's germline CDR1 is MNHNY and CDR2 SVGAGI (reference sequence). The CDR3 sequence is CASSYSMFGGNTEAFF. CDR3 nucleotide sequence: TGTGCCAGCAGTTACTCGATGTTTGGGGGGAACACTGAAGCTTTCTTT.

The rearrangement joins TRBV20-1 to TRBJ2-1, with 9 nucleotides matching TRBD2. The germline CDR1 and CDR2 sequences are DFQATT and SNEGSKA (reference sequence). The CDR3 is 17 amino acids. The CDR3 DNA reads TGCAGGCCACCCTTGGTGCGGGAGGGCCCGGGGTCTAATGAGCAGTTCTTC. Protein product: CRPPLVREGPGSNEQFF.